This T cell receptor (beta chain) was identified during a study of blood T cell repertoires in COVID-19. Study overall: T cells, B-cell-depleted T cells, or PBMCs provided the cDNA or gDNA that served as material.

Germline assignment: CDR1 MNHNS and CDR2 SASEGT. J lost 2 bases, V lost 4 bases, and 7 bases had no gene match. The CDR3 sequence is 16 residues long. In the original workflow: Reference gene primer amplification yielded estimated nucleated cell counts. Here immunoSEQ multiplex PCR was the method, and the copy in TCRdb shows in-frame clones only, minus some. V, J and clone size are taken as reported in that table, and D and trimming were inferred from the DNA itself. The profile shows hundreds of thousands of clones, around 84% of them singletons. The source material was PBMCs or T cells enriched from blood (not recorded which). This TCR came from a man in his forties who had been exposed to COVID-19. The rearrangement uses TRBV6-1 and TRBJ1-2; TRBD1 matches 10 bases. The CDR3 bases are TGTGCCAGCAGTGGGGCCCCGGGACAGGGGAACTATGGCTACACCTTC. Protein product: CASSGAPGQGNYGYTF.